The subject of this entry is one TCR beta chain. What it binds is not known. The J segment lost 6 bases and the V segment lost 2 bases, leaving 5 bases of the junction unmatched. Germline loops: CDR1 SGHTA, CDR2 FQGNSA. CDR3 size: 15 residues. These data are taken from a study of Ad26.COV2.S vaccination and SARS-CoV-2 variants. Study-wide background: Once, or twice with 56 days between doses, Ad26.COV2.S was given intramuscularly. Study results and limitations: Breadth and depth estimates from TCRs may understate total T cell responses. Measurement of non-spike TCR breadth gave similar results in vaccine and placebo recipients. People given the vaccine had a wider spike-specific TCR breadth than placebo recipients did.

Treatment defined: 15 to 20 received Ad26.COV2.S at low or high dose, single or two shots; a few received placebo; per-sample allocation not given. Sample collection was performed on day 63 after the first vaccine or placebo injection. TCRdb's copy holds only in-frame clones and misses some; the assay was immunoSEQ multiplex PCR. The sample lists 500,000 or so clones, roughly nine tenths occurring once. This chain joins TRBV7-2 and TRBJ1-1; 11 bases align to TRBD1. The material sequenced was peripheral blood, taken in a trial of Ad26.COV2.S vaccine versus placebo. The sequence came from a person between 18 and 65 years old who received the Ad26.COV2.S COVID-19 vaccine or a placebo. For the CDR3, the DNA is TGTGCCAGCAGCTTAAAGGGACAGGGGGTTGCTGAAGCTTTCTTT. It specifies CASSLKGQGVAEAFF.